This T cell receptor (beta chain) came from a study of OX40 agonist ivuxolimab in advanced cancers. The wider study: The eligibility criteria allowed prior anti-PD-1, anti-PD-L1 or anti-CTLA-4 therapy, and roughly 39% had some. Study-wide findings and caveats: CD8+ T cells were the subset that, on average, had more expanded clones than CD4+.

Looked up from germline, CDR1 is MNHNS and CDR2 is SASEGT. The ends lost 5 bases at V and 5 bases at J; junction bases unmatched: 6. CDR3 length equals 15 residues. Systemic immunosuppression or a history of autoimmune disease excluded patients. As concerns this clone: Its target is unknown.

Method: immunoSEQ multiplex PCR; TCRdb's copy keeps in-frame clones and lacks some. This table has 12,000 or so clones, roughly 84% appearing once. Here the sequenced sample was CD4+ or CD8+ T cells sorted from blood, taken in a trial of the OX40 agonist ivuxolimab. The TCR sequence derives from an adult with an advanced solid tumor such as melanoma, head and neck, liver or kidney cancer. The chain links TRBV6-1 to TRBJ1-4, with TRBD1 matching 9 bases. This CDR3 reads CASSLQGALNEKLFF. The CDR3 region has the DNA TGTGCCAGCAGTCTACAGGGGGCCCTCAATGAAAAACTGTTTTTT.